Each of the 24 T cell receptor beta chains below was sequenced from the same sample in a study of T cells in Graves' hyperthyroidism and ophthalmopathy. Amplified regions were TCR beta CDR3 sequences from RNA transcripts. Carried out on the TCR CDR3, a first-round RT-PCR used the HTBI primer set. TCRdb fed the multiplex PCR reads into MiXCR, producing one record per CDR3 protein. The sample records hundreds of thousands of distinct CDR3 sequences, roughly 15% being singletons. The sequencing input was blood. These receptors all stem from a woman aged 60 to 75 with Graves' ophthalmopathy.

Remarks on this clonotype: A much bigger clone sits one base away, suggesting this may be a read error. The rearrangement links TRBV11-2 to TRBJ2-1, with D unresolved. With 3 bases removed from V and 6 bases from J, the gap between germline ends came to 9 bases. The germline V gene encodes CDR1 SGHAT and CDR2 FQNNGV. This CDR3 comprises 13 residues. The DNA for the CDR3 is TGTGCCAGCAGCTTGACGGCCTGCAATGAGCAGTTCTTC. Translated: CASSLTACNEQFF.

The chain uses TRBV5-4 and TRBJ2-6; 8 nucleotides agree with TRBD1. Germline CDR1 and CDR2: SGHNT and YYREEE (reference sequence). CDR3 length: 20 amino acids. V lost 0 bases, J lost 0 bases, and 11 bases stayed unmatched. The CDR3 bases are TGTGCCAGCAGCTTGGAACTGTGGACAGGGCCCCGCTCTGGGGCCAACGTCCTGACTTTC. Its translation is CASSLELWTGPRSGANVLTF.

This clonotype was observed many times. The CDR3 DNA reads TGTGCCAGCAGCCCGACAGGGGGCCAAACAAATAGCAATCAGCCCCAGCATTTT. Translation: CASSPTGGQTNSNQPQHF. The chain employs TRBV12-3 or TRBV12-4 and TRBJ1-5; the match to TRBD1 covers 10 bases. With 6 bases clipped from V and 0 bases from J, the junction kept 11 bases outside the gene matches. The CDR3 consists of 18 residues.

The V gene is TRBV7-2, the J gene TRBJ2-7, with 8 bases aligning to TRBD2. Germline CDR1 and CDR2: SGHTA and FQGNSA. Trimming at V came to 7 bases and at J to 2 bases, leaving 7 bases not matched to a gene. This CDR3 spans 14 amino acids. CDR3 residues: CASTQSGSTYEQYF. The CDR3 DNA is TGTGCCAGCACTCAAAGCGGGAGTACCTACGAGCAGTACTTC.

This clonotype was detected ten times or more. The chain carries TRBV20-1 and TRBJ1-2; TRBD1 agrees at 7 bases. The CDR3 has 15 residues. Trimming cost V 5 bases and J 3 bases; bases outside gene matches: 12. Looked up from germline, CDR1 is DFQATT and CDR2 is SNEGSKA (reference sequence). The CDR3 loop is CSAQGSGTEHYGYTF. The CDR3 DNA sequence: TGCAGTGCTCAAGGCTCCGGGACAGAACACTATGGCTACACCTTC.

The chain recombines TRBV7-7 with TRBJ2-1; maybe TRBD1 (5 bases). The CDR3 sequence is 14 residues long. Trimming stripped 5 bases from V and 6 bases from J, with 14 bases between. Germline V CDR1 and CDR2: SSHAT, FNYEAQ (reference sequence). For the CDR3, the DNA is TGTGCCAGCAGCCCCCTTCTAGGGGTCAATGAGCAGTTCTTC. Amino acids: CASSPLLGVNEQFF.

This clonotype was seen a handful of times. The gene calls are TRBV20-1 and TRBJ1-2; D remains unclear. The CDR3 extends over 13 amino acids. Trimming left V 3 bases short and J 3 bases short, with 11 bases between. CDR1 is DFQATT and CDR2 is SNEGSKA in the germline V gene (reference sequence). The CDR3 loop is CSARLRVHYGYTF. The CDR3 nucleotides read TGCAGTGCTAGGTTAAGGGTTCACTATGGCTACACCTTC.

This clonotype came up many times. V is TRBV28 and J is TRBJ2-7, with TRBD1 identical over 11 bases. CDR3 length: 16 residues. CDR1 is MDHEN and CDR2 is SYDVKM in the germline V gene. V lost 7 bases to trimming and J lost 5 bases; unmatched junction nucleotides: 13. DNA for the CDR3: TGTGCCAGCACCCCGCCCGGACAGGGGGCTGGCCACGAGCAGTACTTC. This encodes CASTPPGQGAGHEQYF.

This clonotype was picked up many times. This chain joins TRBV7-9 and TRBJ1-1, with 7 nucleotides matching TRBD1. This CDR3 contains 13 residues. The V segment lost 5 bases and the J segment 11 bases; nucleotides outside the gene matches: 11. CDR1 and CDR2 (germline): SEHNR, FQNEAQ (reference sequence). The CDR3 DNA reads as TGTGCCAGCAGCCCCTACAGGGGCCTCGAGGCTTTCTTT. Residues: CASSPYRGLEAFF.

At least ten counts were recorded for this clonotype. The chain has TRBV9 and TRBJ2-1, with 9 bases fitting TRBD2. The J segment lost 8 bases and the V segment lost 4 bases, leaving 13 bases of the junction unmatched. Germline assignment: CDR1 SGDLS and CDR2 YYNGEE. CDR3 length equals 16 residues. Here the CDR3 DNA reads TGTGCCAGCAGCACCCCTCGAGCGGGAGGTGGGGATGAGCAGTTCTTC. Encoded protein: CASSTPRAGGGDEQFF. The whole variable domain, remainder taken from reference TRBV9 and TRBJ2-1, is DSGVTQTPKHLITATGQRVTLRCSPRSGDLSVYWYQQSLDQGLQFLIQYYNGEERAKGNILERFSAQQFPDLHSELNLSSLELGDSALYFCASSTPRAGGGDEQFFGPGTRLTVL.

CDR3 region: CSANLGQGHYGYTF. CDR3 DNA sequence: TGCAGTGCCAATCTCGGGCAAGGGCACTATGGCTACACCTTC. The chain joins TRBV20-1 to TRBJ1-2; D remains ambiguous. V was shortened by 6 bases and J by 3 bases, with 17 bases between the two germline ends. CDR1 DFQATT and CDR2 SNEGSKA come from the germline V gene (reference sequence). This CDR3 comprises 14 residues.

The table lists this clonotype with many counts. The rearrangement joins TRBV11-2 to TRBJ2-7, with TRBD2 matching over 7 bases. The CDR3 has 15 residues. Germline CDR1 is SGHAT and CDR2 is FQNNGV. With 5 bases clipped from V and 7 bases from J, the junction kept 14 bases outside the gene matches. The chain's CDR3 is CASSDRWRESEEQYF. For the CDR3, the DNA is TGTGCCAGCAGCGATAGGTGGCGGGAGAGTGAGGAGCAGTACTTC.

This clonotype was seen ten or more times. The chain combines TRBV11-2 with TRBJ2-7; no clear D. The germline V gene has CDR1 SGHAT and CDR2 FQNNGV. Deletions cut 0 bases from V and 5 bases from J, with 14 bases between. This CDR3 is built from 15 residues. The CDR3 protein is CASSLEPVRFHEQYF. The CDR3 coding sequence is TGTGCCAGCAGCTTAGAGCCGGTAAGATTCCACGAGCAGTACTTC.

At least ten counts were recorded for this clonotype. This chain joins TRBV18 and TRBJ1-4, with a possible D match to TRBD1 (5 bases). This CDR3 is built from 15 residues. Trimming pared 4 bases from V and 8 bases from J, leaving 17 bases between. Germline loops: CDR1 KGHSH, CDR2 LQKENI. The CDR3 region has the DNA TGTGCCAGCTCACAAGATCAGGGAGGAGGCGAAAAACTGTTTTTT. Translating it yields CASSQDQGGGEKLFF. Based on the CDR3 plus reference TRBV18 and TRBJ1-4, the full variable domain is NAGVMQNPRHLVRRRGQEARLRCSPMKGHSHVYWYRQLPEEGLKFMVYLQKENIIDESGMPKERFSAEFPKEGPSILRIQQVVRGDSAAYFCASSQDQGGGEKLFFGSGTQLSVL.

This clonotype was detected ten times or more. This sequence joins TRBV20-1 and TRBJ2-3, with 13 bases fitting TRBD2. The J segment lost 6 bases and the V segment lost 4 bases, leaving 10 bases of the junction unmatched. The CDR3 is 16 amino acids. Germline V gives CDR1 DFQATT, CDR2 SNEGSKA (reference sequence). This CDR3 is CSATGTSGKDADTQYF. The DNA of the CDR3 is TGCAGTGCTACCGGGACTAGCGGGAAAGACGCGGATACGCAGTATTTT.

This clonotype has at least ten counts. The gene calls are TRBV7-9 and TRBJ1-1; 8 nucleotides agree with TRBD1. The CDR3 consists of 14 residues. Germline assignment: CDR1 SEHNR and CDR2 FQNEAQ (reference sequence). The ends lost 6 bases at V and 5 bases at J; junction bases unmatched: 8. The chain's CDR3 is CASSAGTGGTEAFF. The CDR3 DNA follows: TGTGCCAGCAGTGCCGGGACAGGTGGGACTGAAGCTTTCTTT.

The V gene is TRBV4-1, the J gene TRBJ2-2; possibly TRBD2 for D (6 bases). Trimming stripped 1 base from V and 2 bases from J, with 14 bases between. In germline, CDR1 is MGHRA, CDR2 YSYEKL. This CDR3 is built from 17 residues. Here the CDR3 DNA reads TGCGCCAGCAGCCAAGTACGAGGGAGGATAAACACCGGGGAGCTGTTTTTT. Protein sequence: CASSQVRGRINTGELFF.

The J gene is TRBJ1-1, the V gene TRBV19, with D unclear. Germline V CDR1 and CDR2: LNHDA, SQIVND (reference sequence). This CDR3 comprises 16 residues. V was cut by 6 bases and J by 0 bases, with 17 bases left in between. The CDR3 is CASRPEQGPMNTEAFF. DNA for the CDR3: TGTGCCAGTAGGCCCGAACAAGGACCCATGAACACTGAAGCTTTCTTT.

This rearrangement joins TRBV10-1 to TRBJ2-7; TRBD1 aligns across 8 bases. This CDR3 spans 13 amino acids. Looked up from germline, CDR1 is WNHNN and CDR2 is SYGVQD (reference sequence). Trimming removed 3 bases from V and 6 bases from J; junction bases left unmatched: 4. CDR3 amino acids: CASSDRQGAEQYF. The CDR3 bases are TGCGCCAGCAGTGATCGGCAGGGGGCCGAGCAGTACTTC.

The J gene is TRBJ2-1, the V gene TRBV5-1, with TRBD1 matching 10 bases. The CDR3 contains 16 residues. Germline CDR1 reads SGHRS; CDR2 reads YFSETQ. V shed 2 bases, J shed 2 bases, and the junction held 4 bases outside the gene matches. The CDR3 nucleotides are TGCGCCAGCAGCTTAGGGACAGGGGTAGCCTACAATGAGCAGTTCTTC. It is translated as CASSLGTGVAYNEQFF.

In its sample, this clonotype was seen many times. V usage is TRBV20-1 and J usage is TRBJ1-5; 8 bases map to TRBD1. The germline gives CDR1 DFQATT, CDR2 SNEGSKA (reference sequence). V lost 6 bases, J lost 6 bases, and 7 bases stayed unmatched. The CDR3 spans 13 residues. Here the CDR3 DNA reads TGCAGTGCGCCCAGGGGGCTCGGTCAGCCCCAGCATTTT. Translating it yields CSAPRGLGQPQHF.

The sample holds many counts of this clonotype. The CDR3 spells CATVDSDKNIQYF. CDR3 DNA sequence: TGTGCCACCGTGGACAGTGACAAAAACATTCAGTACTTC. V gene TRBV28 combines with J gene TRBJ2-4, with D possibly TRBD1 on 6 matching bases. The CDR3 length is 13 residues. Trimming took 10 bases from V and 3 from J, leaving 13 bases between them. Germline V CDR1 and CDR2: MDHEN, SYDVKM.

This rearrangement joins TRBV11-2 to TRBJ2-5; tentatively, D is TRBD1 or TRBD2 (6 bases each). Germline assignment: CDR1 SGHAT and CDR2 FQNNGV. The V and J ends lost 0 bases and 7 bases respectively, with 12 bases between them. The CDR3 consists of 14 residues. CDR3 in amino acids: CASSLERGDLTQYF. The CDR3 DNA sequence: TGTGCCAGCAGCTTAGAAAGGGGGGACCTGACCCAGTACTTC.

This clonotype was counted many times. The CDR3 nucleotides are TGCGCCACCCGGATAGGGACGAACACTGAAGCTTTCTTT. Translation gives CATRIGTNTEAFF. The chain carries TRBV5-1 and TRBJ1-1; possible D gene TRBD1, 5 bases. With 9 bases removed from V and 1 base from J, the gap between germline ends came to 13 bases. The germline gives CDR1 SGHRS, CDR2 YFSETQ. The CDR3 is 13 amino acids.